Following are 20 T cell receptor beta chains from one sample sequenced in a study of tumor-infiltrating lymphocytes in oesophageal squamous cell carcinoma. TCRdb re-derived calls from the PCR reads in MiXCR, one entry per CDR3 protein. The sample carries over 10,000 distinct CDR3 sequences, over 50% recorded once. The material sequenced was esophageal tumor tissue. All receptors derive from a male donor with esophageal squamous cell carcinoma.

J is TRBJ2-2 and V is TRBV12-3 or TRBV12-4; TRBD1 matches 12 bases. After removal of 5 bases from V and 10 bases from J, the junction contained 8 bases not matched to a gene. The CDR3 covers 15 residues. DNA of the CDR3: TGTGCCAGCAGTAAACCGGGACAGGGGGCAGTGGAGCTGTTTTTT. It encodes CASSKPGQGAVELFF.

This chain links TRBV6-6 with TRBJ1-1; maybe TRBD1 (5 bases). V gave up 2 bases and J gave up 0 bases, with 7 bases separating them. Germline assignment: CDR1 MNHNY and CDR2 SVGAGI (reference sequence). The CDR3 consists of 14 residues. CDR3 bases: TGTGCCAGCAGTTACACAGGCCTGAACACTGAAGCTTTCTTT. This codes for CASSYTGLNTEAFF.

This clonotype is medium-sized. V usage is TRBV7-2 and J usage is TRBJ2-7, with D possibly called TRBD1 or TRBD2 (5 bases each). The ends were cut back, 3 bases at V and 7 bases at J, with 13 bases in the middle. The CDR3 sequence is 13 residues long. Germline V gene data show CDR1 as SGHTA and CDR2 as FQGNSA. The CDR3 spells CASSFTGTEEQYF. In nucleotides, the CDR3 is TGTGCCAGCAGCTTTACCGGGACGGAAGAGCAGTACTTC.

The chain carries TRBV7-2 and TRBJ2-1; D tentatively reads TRBD1 or TRBD2 (6 bases each). The tail of the sequence fits TRBJ2-7 better, so the J call may be wrong. Looked up from germline, CDR1 is SGHTA and CDR2 is FQGNSA. CDR3 length: 14 amino acids. In DNA form, the CDR3 reads TGTGCCAGCAGGACCAATCGGGGGCGGTACGAGCAGTACTTC. Protein sequence: CASRTNRGRYEQYF.

This clonotype has at least ten counts. The chain uses TRBV11-3 and TRBJ2-1; 11 positions agree with TRBD2. The V gene end was trimmed by 5 bases and the J gene end by 4 bases; junction bases not matched to a gene: 4. CDR3 size: 15 residues. Germline V gene data show CDR1 as SGHNT and CDR2 as YENEEA. The CDR3 is CASSLGTSGYNEQFF. The DNA of the CDR3 is TGTGCCAGCAGCCTGGGGACTAGCGGTTACAATGAGCAGTTCTTC.

This clonotype showed up many times. This sequence joins TRBV7-8 and TRBJ1-5; 9 bases agree with TRBD1. Germline V gives CDR1 SGHVS, CDR2 FQNEAQ. With V trimmed by 5 bases and J by 4 bases, 3 bases remained unmatched. This CDR3 is 14 amino acids long. The CDR3 sequence is CASSRGQGNQPQHF. Here the CDR3 DNA reads TGTGCCAGCAGCCGGGGACAGGGTAATCAGCCCCAGCATTTT.

This clonotype was counted at least ten times. This rearrangement joins TRBV27 to TRBJ1-1; D perhaps matches TRBD1 (6 bases). V lost 6 bases and J 7 bases, leaving 12 bases between the germline ends. The CDR3 runs 12 residues. Per germline, CDR1 MNHEY and CDR2 SMNVEV (reference sequence). CDR3 DNA: TGTGCCAGCAGCTTCTTACAGGGTGAAGCTTTCTTT. Amino acids: CASSFLQGEAFF.

Concerning this clonotype itself: This could be a read error, since a much larger clone is one nucleotide away. This chain uses TRBV14 with TRBJ2-7; D not certain. The CDR3 consists of 12 residues. The V and J ends lost 3 bases and 10 bases respectively, with 13 bases between them. Germline V lookup: CDR1 SGHDN, CDR2 FVKESK. The CDR3 spells CASSQVRYVQYF. Here the CDR3 DNA reads TGTGCCAGCAGCCAGGTTAGATATGTACAGTACTTC.

This clonotype was seen ten or more times. The chain employs TRBV20-1 and TRBJ2-7, with TRBD1 identical over 9 bases. Per germline, CDR1 DFQATT and CDR2 SNEGSKA (reference sequence). With V trimmed by 6 bases and J by 0 bases, 3 bases remained unmatched. The CDR3 totals 13 residues. In nucleotides, the CDR3 is TGCAGTGCCCAGGGACAGGGCTCCTACGAGCAGTACTTC. Translating gives CSAQGQGSYEQYF.

This clonotype was counted only a few times. The chain combines TRBV6-1 with TRBJ2-7, with D possibly TRBD2 on 5 matching bases. Matching the DNA end better, TRBJ2-1 makes the J call doubtful. From germline, CDR1 is MNHNS and CDR2 SASEGT. The CDR3 consists of 12 residues. The CDR3 nucleotides are TGTGCCAGCAGACTAGACACTAATGAGCAGTTCTTC. Amino acid sequence: CASRLDTNEQFF.

The CDR3 here is CASSPQLIWGELADTQYF. CDR3 bases: TGTGCCAGCAGCCCTCAGCTGATCTGGGGGGAGCTGGCAGATACGCAGTATTTT. V and J are TRBV7-2 and TRBJ2-3; TRBD2 might be the D (6 bases). The CDR3 has 18 amino acids. In germline, CDR1 is SGHTA, CDR2 FQGNSA. V lost 5 bases and J 4 bases, leaving 25 bases between the germline ends.

This clonotype is labeled medium-sized. CDR3 in DNA: TGTGCCAGCAGCGCGGGAGGAGGGAGTCAGGAGACCCAGTACTTC. This sequence encodes CASSAGGGSQETQYF. The chain combines TRBV11-3 with TRBJ2-5; 8 nucleotides line up with TRBD2. With V trimmed by 5 bases and J by 5 bases, 10 bases remained unmatched. The length of the CDR3 is 15 residues. The germline gives CDR1 SGHNT, CDR2 YENEEA.

The gene calls are TRBV7-6 and TRBJ2-1; TRBD2 matches 8 bases. Germline-derived CDR1 and CDR2 are SGHVS and FNYEAQ. V was clipped by 6 bases and J by 1 base; unmatched bases: 5. The CDR3 length is 15 residues. In DNA, the CDR3 is TGTGCCAGCAGTGAACTAGCGGCTTCCTACAATGAGCAGTTCTTC. This sequence encodes CASSELAASYNEQFF.

This rearrangement joins TRBV6-8 to TRBJ1-1; 7 bases match TRBD1. The CDR3 runs to 15 residues. The J segment lost 1 base and the V segment lost 2 bases, leaving 4 bases of the junction unmatched. Germline V lookup: CDR1 MNHGY, CDR2 SAAAGT. For the CDR3, the DNA is TGTGCCAGCAGTTACGAGTACAGGGGGAACACTGAAGCTTTCTTT. It is translated as CASSYEYRGNTEAFF.

This clonotype was seen repeatedly, ten times or more. The chain employs TRBV5-6 and TRBJ1-2, with a possible D match to TRBD1 (6 bases). Germline loops: CDR1 SGHDT, CDR2 YYEEEE. The CDR3 consists of 16 residues. Between the trimmed V and J ends, which lost 5 bases and 4 bases, there was a span of 21 bases. This CDR3 reads CASRIGAGVSFYGYTF. Written as DNA, the CDR3 is TGTGCCAGCAGAATTGGGGCAGGGGTAAGCTTCTATGGCTACACCTTC.

CDR3 coding DNA: TGTGCCAGCAGTGGGCTGGCTTCGGGACTAGCGGACTACGAGCAGTACTTC. This translates into CASSGLASGLADYEQYF. The chain has TRBV6-5 and TRBJ2-4; TRBD2 matches 11 bases. The J call may be incorrect, as the DNA end agrees better with TRBJ2-7. CDR3 length: 17 residues. Germline CDR1 MNHEY, CDR2 SVGAGI.

The chain couples TRBV7-2 to TRBJ2-7, with D maybe TRBD2 (5 bases). The J call may be mistaken, given a closer DNA end match to TRBJ2-1. This CDR3 contains 13 residues. Germline CDR1 and CDR2: SGHTA and FQGNSA. The CDR3 DNA is TGTGCCAGCAGCTTACAGGTGCGGGATGAGCAGTTCTTC. It encodes CASSLQVRDEQFF.

This clonotype has a count of ten or more. This clone may be a read error of a much larger clone one base away. The V gene is TRBV6-1, the J gene TRBJ2-5, with D maybe TRBD1 (6 bases). Trimming left V 6 bases short and J 11 bases short, with 19 bases between. CDR1 is MNHNS, CDR2 SASEGT, per germline. This CDR3 has 13 amino acids. CDR3: CASRSQGDNEQYF. In DNA, the CDR3 is TGTGCCAGCAGGTCACAGGGAGACAATGAGCAGTACTTC.

The V and J genes are TRBV30 and TRBJ2-2; 7 nucleotides agree with TRBD1. Germline CDR1 and CDR2: GTSNPN and SVGIG (reference sequence). Unmatched junction bases numbered 2, after V lost 0 bases and J lost 1 base. The CDR3 is 15 residues long. In DNA, the CDR3 is TGTGCCTGGAGTGTTCGGGACAGGAACACCGGGGAGCTGTTTTTT. As protein: CAWSVRDRNTGELFF.

The chain joins TRBV6-8 to TRBJ2-2; 12 bases align to TRBD1. The germline V gene has CDR1 MNHGY and CDR2 SAAAGT. Germline trimming cut 6 bases from V and 4 bases from J; bases unmatched to any gene: 9. This CDR3 is 17 amino acids long. The CDR3 DNA reads TGTGCCAGCAGCCCCGTCGGGACAGGGGGCGGCACCGGGGAGCTGTTTTTT. Translation: CASSPVGTGGGTGELFF.